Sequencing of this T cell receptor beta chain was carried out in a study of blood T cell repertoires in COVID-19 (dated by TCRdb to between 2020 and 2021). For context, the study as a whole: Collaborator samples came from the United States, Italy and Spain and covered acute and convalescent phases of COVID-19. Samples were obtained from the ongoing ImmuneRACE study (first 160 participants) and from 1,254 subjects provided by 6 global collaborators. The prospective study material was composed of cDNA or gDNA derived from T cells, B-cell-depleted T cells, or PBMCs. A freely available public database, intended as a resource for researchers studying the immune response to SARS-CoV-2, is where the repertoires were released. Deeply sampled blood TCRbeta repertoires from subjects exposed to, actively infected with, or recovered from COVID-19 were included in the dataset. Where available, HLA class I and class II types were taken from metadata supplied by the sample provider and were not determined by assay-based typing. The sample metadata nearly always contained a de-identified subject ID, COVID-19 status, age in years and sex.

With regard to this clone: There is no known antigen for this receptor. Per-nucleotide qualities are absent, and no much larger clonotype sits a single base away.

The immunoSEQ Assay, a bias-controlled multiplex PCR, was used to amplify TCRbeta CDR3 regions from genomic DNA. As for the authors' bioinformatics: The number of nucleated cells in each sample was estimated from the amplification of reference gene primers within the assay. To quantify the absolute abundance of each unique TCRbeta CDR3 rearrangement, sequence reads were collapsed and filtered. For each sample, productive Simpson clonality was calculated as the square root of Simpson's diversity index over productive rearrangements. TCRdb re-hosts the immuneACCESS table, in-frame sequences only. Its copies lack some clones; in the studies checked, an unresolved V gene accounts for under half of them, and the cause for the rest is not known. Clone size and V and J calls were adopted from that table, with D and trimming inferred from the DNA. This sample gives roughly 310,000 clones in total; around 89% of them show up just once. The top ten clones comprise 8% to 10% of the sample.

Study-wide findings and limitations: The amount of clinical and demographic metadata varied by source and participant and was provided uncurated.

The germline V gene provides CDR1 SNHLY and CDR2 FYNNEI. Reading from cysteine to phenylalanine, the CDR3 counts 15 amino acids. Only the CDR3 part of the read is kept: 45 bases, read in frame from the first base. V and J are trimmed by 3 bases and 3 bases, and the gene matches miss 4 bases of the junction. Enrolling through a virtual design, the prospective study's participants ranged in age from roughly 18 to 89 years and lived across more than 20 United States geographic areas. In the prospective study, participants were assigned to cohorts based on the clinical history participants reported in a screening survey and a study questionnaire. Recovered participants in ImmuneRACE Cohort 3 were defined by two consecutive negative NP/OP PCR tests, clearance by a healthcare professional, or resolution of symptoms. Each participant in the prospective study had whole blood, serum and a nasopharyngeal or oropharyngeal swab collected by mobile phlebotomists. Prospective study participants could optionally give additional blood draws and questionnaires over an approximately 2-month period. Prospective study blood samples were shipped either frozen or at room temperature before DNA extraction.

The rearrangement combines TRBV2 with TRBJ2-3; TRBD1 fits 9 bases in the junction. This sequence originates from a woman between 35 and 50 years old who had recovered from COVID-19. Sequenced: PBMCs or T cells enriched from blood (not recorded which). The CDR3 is CASSEDRGLTDTQYF. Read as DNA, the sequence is TGTGCCAGCAGTGAGGACAGGGGATTAACAGATACGCAGTATTTT. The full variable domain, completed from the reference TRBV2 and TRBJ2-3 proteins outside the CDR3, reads EPEVTQTPSHQVTQMGQEVILRCVPISNHLYFYWYRQILGQKVEFLVSFYNNEISEKSEIFDDQFSVERPDGSNFTLKIRSTKLEDSAMYFCASSEDRGLTDTQYFGPGTRLTVL.